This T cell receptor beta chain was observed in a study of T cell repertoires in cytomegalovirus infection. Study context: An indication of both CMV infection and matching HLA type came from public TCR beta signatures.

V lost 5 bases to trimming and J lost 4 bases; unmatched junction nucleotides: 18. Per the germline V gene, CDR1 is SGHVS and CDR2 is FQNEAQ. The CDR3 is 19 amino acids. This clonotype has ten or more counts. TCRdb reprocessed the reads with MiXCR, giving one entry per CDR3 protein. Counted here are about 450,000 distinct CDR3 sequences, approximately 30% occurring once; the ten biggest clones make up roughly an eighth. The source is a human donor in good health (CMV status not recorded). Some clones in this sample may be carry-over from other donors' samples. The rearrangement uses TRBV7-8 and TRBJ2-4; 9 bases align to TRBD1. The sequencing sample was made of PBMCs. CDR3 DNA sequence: TGTGCCAGCAGCCCTTCTAGGCCCGTGGACAGGGGAACTAAAAACATTCAGTACTTC. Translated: CASSPSRPVDRGTKNIQYF.